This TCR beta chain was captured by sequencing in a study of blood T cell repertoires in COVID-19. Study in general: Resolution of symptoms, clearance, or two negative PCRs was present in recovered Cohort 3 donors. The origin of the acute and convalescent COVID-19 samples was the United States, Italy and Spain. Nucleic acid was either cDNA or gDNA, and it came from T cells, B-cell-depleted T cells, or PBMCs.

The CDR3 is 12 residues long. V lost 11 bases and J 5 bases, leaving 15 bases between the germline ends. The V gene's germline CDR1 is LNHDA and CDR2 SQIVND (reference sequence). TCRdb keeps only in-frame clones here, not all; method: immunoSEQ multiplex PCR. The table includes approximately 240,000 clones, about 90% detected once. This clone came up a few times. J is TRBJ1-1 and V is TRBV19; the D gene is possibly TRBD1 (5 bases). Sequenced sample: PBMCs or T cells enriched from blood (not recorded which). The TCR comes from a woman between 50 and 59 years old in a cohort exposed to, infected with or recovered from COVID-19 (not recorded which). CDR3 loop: CACGREGTEAFF. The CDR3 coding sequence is TGTGCCTGTGGCAGGGAAGGGACTGAAGCTTTCTTT.